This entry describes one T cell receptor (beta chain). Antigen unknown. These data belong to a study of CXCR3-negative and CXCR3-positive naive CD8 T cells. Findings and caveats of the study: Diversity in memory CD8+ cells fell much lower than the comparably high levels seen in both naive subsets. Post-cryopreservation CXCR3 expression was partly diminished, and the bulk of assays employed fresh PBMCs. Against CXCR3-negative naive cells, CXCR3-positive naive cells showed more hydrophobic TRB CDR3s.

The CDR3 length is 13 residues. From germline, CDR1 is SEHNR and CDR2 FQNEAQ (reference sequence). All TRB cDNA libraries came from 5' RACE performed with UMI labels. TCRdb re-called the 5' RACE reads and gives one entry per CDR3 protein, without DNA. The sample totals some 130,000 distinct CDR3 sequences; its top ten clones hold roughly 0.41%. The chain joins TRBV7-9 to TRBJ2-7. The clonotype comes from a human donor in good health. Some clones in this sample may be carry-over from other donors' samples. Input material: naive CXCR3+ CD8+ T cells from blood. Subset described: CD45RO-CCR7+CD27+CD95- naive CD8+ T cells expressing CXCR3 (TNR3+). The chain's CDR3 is CASSFALADEQYF.